This T cell receptor (beta chain) was obtained from a study of cytomegalovirus exposure and HLA in healthy donors. Researchers ran the PCR with 60 Vbeta and 13 Jbeta primers. Clones were read by immunoSEQ multiplex PCR, and TCRdb kept only the in-frame ones, dropping some. The data contain over 85,000 clones, 76% of them singletons. Study-level points and caveats: CMV serostatus alone was available as immune exposure information. Most TCR beta V segments were productive about 87% or about 30% of the time in an earlier analysis. Highly shared variants forming one cluster were likely a sequencing artifact.

This clone was counted a few times. Its cognate antigen is unknown. The TCR sequence derives from a man aged 25 to 40 in good health and CMV-seropositive. Sequencing was done on a sample of PBMCs.

CDR3 region: CASRLPGQNYGYTF. DNA of the CDR3: TGTGCCAGCAGACTTCCGGGACAGAACTATGGCTACACCTTC. The gene calls are TRBV7-9 and TRBJ1-2; 7 bases fit TRBD1. Germline V lookup: CDR1 SEHNR, CDR2 FQNEAQ (reference sequence). The CDR3 length is 14 residues. V gave up 6 bases and J gave up 2 bases; unmatched junction bases: 6.